This T cell receptor (beta chain) was profiled in a study of blood T cell repertoires in COVID-19. A Seattle source enrolled patients during active infection and followed them longitudinally. TCRdb's table, derived via immunoSEQ multiplex PCR, lists solely in-frame clones and lacks some. The sample holds some 390,000 clones, 89% seen once. The germline CDR1 and CDR2 sequences are SGHTA and FQGNSA. The trim removed 1 base at V and 0 bases at J, leaving 6 bases unmatched. CDR3 length equals 16 residues. This clonotype was obtained from a woman aged 40 to 49 with COVID-19, enrolled during active disease. Sequenced sample: peripheral blood. The genes are TRBV7-2 and TRBJ2-7; 7 bases map to TRBD2. In DNA, the CDR3 is TGTGCCAGCAGCTTAGGTAGCGGGCGAACCTCCTACGAGCAGTACTTC. This gives the protein CASSLGSGRTSYEQYF.